The next 16 T cell receptor beta chains were all read from a single sample in a study of T cell repertoires in cytomegalovirus infection. Via MiXCR, TCRdb re-called the reads, giving one row per CDR3 protein. The sample carries around 230,000 distinct CDR3 sequences, around 6.4% recorded once. The sequenced sample was PBMCs. The receptors were gathered from a human donor in good health (CMV status not recorded). Some clones in this sample may be carry-over from other donors' samples.

This clonotype was detected many times. This chain connects TRBV7-3 to TRBJ2-2; D is unresolved. CDR3 length: 13 residues. The V end was cut by 1 base, the J end by 5 bases, with 5 bases between. Germline assignment: CDR1 SGHTA and CDR2 FQGTGA. The CDR3 DNA reads TGTGCCAGCAGCTTAAGGTGGACCGGGGAGCTGTTTTTT. This codes for CASSLRWTGELFF.

This clonotype came up many times. V is TRBV14 and J is TRBJ1-2, with no clear D. CDR3 size: 13 residues. Trimming took off 2 bases at V and 2 bases at J, with 6 bases between the two ends. Germline assignment: CDR1 SGHDN and CDR2 FVKESK. The CDR3 region is CASSQSVNYGYTF. DNA of the CDR3: TGTGCCAGCAGCCAATCTGTGAACTATGGCTACACCTTC. Variable domain in full (rest from reference TRBV14 and TRBJ1-2): EAGVTQFPSHSVIEKGQTVTLRCDPISGHDNLYWYRRVMGKEIKFLLHFVKESKQDESGMPNNRFLAERTGGTYSTLKVQPAELEDSGVYFCASSQSVNYGYTFGSGTRLTVV.

In its sample, this clonotype was seen many times. The chain links TRBV20-1 to TRBJ1-6; no clear D. V lost 0 bases to trimming and J lost 0 bases, with 12 bases between them. The CDR3 runs 17 residues. Germline-derived CDR1 and CDR2 are DFQATT and SNEGSKA (reference sequence). The CDR3 protein is CSAREDRRVSYNSPLHF. The CDR3 DNA reads TGCAGTGCTAGAGAAGATCGAAGAGTCTCCTATAATTCACCCCTCCACTTT.

This clonotype appeared many times. This chain uses TRBV20-1 with TRBJ1-4, with D perhaps matching TRBD1 (5 bases). Germline V lookup: CDR1 DFQATT, CDR2 SNEGSKA (reference sequence). The CDR3 consists of 12 residues. The ends were cut back, 5 bases at V and 6 bases at J, with 10 bases in the middle. The chain's CDR3 is CSAGATDEKLFF. CDR3 sequence (DNA): TGCAGTGCTGGGGCCACCGATGAAAAACTGTTTTTT.

This rearrangement joins TRBV30 to TRBJ2-5; 10 nucleotides align to TRBD2. This CDR3 has 15 amino acids. CDR1 and CDR2 (germline): GTSNPN, SVGIG (reference sequence). Germline trimming cut 2 bases from V and 4 bases from J; bases unmatched to any gene: 7. CDR3 DNA sequence: TGTGCCTGGAGTCCCCTAGCGGGGGTGGGAGAGACCCAGTACTTC. Residues: CAWSPLAGVGETQYF.

The chain links TRBV6-6 to TRBJ2-1; 7 bases are shared with TRBD1. The CDR3 consists of 13 residues. Per germline, CDR1 MNHNY and CDR2 SVGAGI (reference sequence). The junction had 4 bases not matched to a gene; V was cut back by 7 bases and J by 4 bases. This CDR3 reads CASNPGQYNEQFF. CDR3 DNA sequence: TGTGCCAGCAACCCGGGACAGTACAATGAGCAGTTCTTC.

This clonotype was detected ten times or more. The J gene is TRBJ2-2, the V gene TRBV14; a possible D gene is TRBD2 (5 bases). Per germline, CDR1 SGHDN and CDR2 FVKESK. The CDR3 contains 14 residues. Trimming removed 2 bases from V and 5 bases from J, with 9 bases in between. The CDR3 loop is CASSQFSGTGELFF. The DNA for the CDR3 is TGTGCCAGCAGCCAATTCTCGGGAACCGGGGAGCTGTTTTTT.

This clonotype was detected many times. This rearrangement joins TRBV7-9 to TRBJ1-1; unclear D gene. The germline V gene encodes CDR1 SEHNR and CDR2 FQNEAQ (reference sequence). The CDR3 is made up of 12 amino acids. With 5 bases removed from V and 4 bases from J, the gap between germline ends came to 8 bases. CDR3 in DNA: TGTGCCAGCAGCGGGGAGGTCACTGAAGCTTTCTTT. It specifies CASSGEVTEAFF.

In this sample, this clonotype turned up many times. The chain carries TRBV6-2 or TRBV6-3 and TRBJ2-1; 13 positions match TRBD2. V shed 6 bases and J 6 bases; nucleotides not matched to a gene: 2. CDR3 length equals 14 residues. The germline V gene encodes CDR1 MNHEY and CDR2 SVGEGT. CDR3 amino acids: CASRRTSGGNEQFF. The CDR3 DNA sequence: TGTGCCAGCAGACGGACTAGCGGGGGCAATGAGCAGTTCTTC.

This clonotype was counted at least ten times. This chain links TRBV20-1 with TRBJ2-3; TRBD1 is a possible D gene (6 bases). This CDR3 region has 13 residues. The germline V gene encodes CDR1 DFQATT and CDR2 SNEGSKA (reference sequence). Deletions cut 5 bases from V and 2 bases from J, with 11 bases between. The DNA of the CDR3 is TGCAGTGCTTCCGGGACACCCACAGATACGCAGTATTTT. Translating it yields CSASGTPTDTQYF.

The rearrangement joins TRBV6-2 or TRBV6-3 to TRBJ1-5; D is ambiguous. Germline CDR1 and CDR2: MNHEY and SVGEGT. This CDR3 comprises 12 residues. The ends were cut back, 2 bases at V and 5 bases at J, with 4 bases in the middle. CDR3 region: CASSYGYQPQHF. The CDR3 DNA reads as TGTGCCAGCAGTTACGGGTATCAGCCCCAGCATTTT.

This clonotype came up many times. The chain has TRBV5-1 and TRBJ2-5; maybe TRBD1 (5 bases). Germline CDR1 and CDR2: SGHRS and YFSETQ. Trimming left V 0 bases short and J 2 bases short, with 14 bases between. There are 16 residues in the CDR3. CDR3 residues: CASSLADRVTQETQYF. The DNA of the CDR3 is TGCGCCAGCAGCTTGGCCGACAGAGTTACACAAGAGACCCAGTACTTC.

This clonotype occurred many times. V and J are TRBV7-2 and TRBJ2-5; 8 nucleotides agree with TRBD1. V shed 4 bases and J 6 bases; nucleotides not matched to a gene: 7. Germline CDR1 SGHTA, CDR2 FQGNSA. The CDR3 extends over 14 amino acids. The CDR3 sequence: CASSSGQGAKTQYF. DNA for the CDR3: TGTGCCAGCAGCTCCGGCCAGGGGGCGAAGACCCAGTACTTC.

This clonotype has ten or more counts. As DNA, the CDR3 is TGTGCCAGCAGCTTACAAGTGGGGACGTACGAGCAGTACTTC. Translation gives CASSLQVGTYEQYF. The rearrangement links TRBV7-2 to TRBJ2-7; D could derive from TRBD1 or TRBD2 (5 bases each). V dropped 2 bases and J dropped 4 bases, with 12 bases sitting between them. The CDR3 has 14 amino acids. Per germline, CDR1 SGHTA and CDR2 FQGNSA.

This clonotype was seen many times. This chain connects TRBV6-2 or TRBV6-3 to TRBJ2-7; 10 bases are a match to TRBD2. CDR1 is MNHEY, CDR2 SVGEGT, per germline. V gave up 0 bases and J gave up 0 bases; unmatched junction bases: 8. The CDR3 has 18 amino acids. CDR3 protein: CASSYSLTSGVISYEQYF. In DNA form, the CDR3 reads TGTGCCAGCAGTTACTCCCTAACTAGCGGGGTCATCTCCTACGAGCAGTACTTC.

This clonotype was picked up a small number of times. The rearrangement joins TRBV27 to TRBJ1-1; D is ambiguous. V lost 0 bases and J lost 11, with 19 bases in between. The CDR3 loop spans 15 amino acids. Germline assignment: CDR1 MNHEY and CDR2 SMNVEV (reference sequence). In DNA, the CDR3 is TGTGCCAGCAGTTTATCTACCGGGCTCGCCTCAGAGGCTTTCTTT. Translating it yields CASSLSTGLASEAFF.